This T cell receptor (beta chain) was captured in a study of cytomegalovirus exposure and HLA in healthy donors. Findings and caveats of the study: There were 160 or so TCR beta chains listed as cytomegalovirus-associated. Later analysis suggested most CMV-associated TCR beta chains were HLA-restricted. In a later analysis, V- and J-gene trimming of beta chains associated with a DCLRE1C missense variant, replicated independently.

J lost 7 bases, V lost 6 bases, and 12 bases had no gene match. Germline CDR1 MDHEN, CDR2 SYDVKM. The CDR3 is 14 amino acids. On this clone itself: Its antigen is currently unknown.

The PCR made use of 60 Vbeta and 13 Jbeta primers. TCRdb's table, derived via immunoSEQ multiplex PCR, lists solely in-frame clones and lacks some. The table includes under 200,000 clones, 70% to 90% detected once. The donors, nominally healthy at sampling, likely had unrecorded immune exposures. V is TRBV28 and J is TRBJ2-7, with 7 bases matching TRBD2. The sequence was obtained from a young woman in good health and CMV-seronegative. Sequencing was carried out using PBMCs. The CDR3 DNA reads TGTGCCAGCAGACCAGCGGGAAGGGTAAGGGAGCAGTACTTC. It translates to CASRPAGRVREQYF.